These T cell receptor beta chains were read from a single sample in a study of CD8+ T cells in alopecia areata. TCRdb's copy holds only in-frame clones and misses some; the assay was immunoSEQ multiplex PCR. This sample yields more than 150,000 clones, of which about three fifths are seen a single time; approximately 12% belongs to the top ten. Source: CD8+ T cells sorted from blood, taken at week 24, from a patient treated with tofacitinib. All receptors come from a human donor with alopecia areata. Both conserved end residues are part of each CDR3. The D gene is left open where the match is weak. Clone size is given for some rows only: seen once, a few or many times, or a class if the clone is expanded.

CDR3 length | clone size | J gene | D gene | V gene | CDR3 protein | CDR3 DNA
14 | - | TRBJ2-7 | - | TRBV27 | CASSLSTSSYEQYF | TGTGCCAGCAGTTTATCGACGAGCTCCTACGAGCAGTACTTC
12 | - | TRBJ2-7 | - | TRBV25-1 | CASSVGGYEQYF | TGTGCCAGCAGTGTGGGGGGTTACGAGCAGTACTTC
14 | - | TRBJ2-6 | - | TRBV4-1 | CASSQSSGANVLTF | TGCGCCAGCAGCCAAAGCTCTGGGGCCAACGTCCTGACTTTC
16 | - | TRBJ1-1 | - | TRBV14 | CASSQDWGAPAKGAFF | TGTGCCAGCAGCCAAGATTGGGGGGCGCCGGCGAAAGGAGCTTTCTTT
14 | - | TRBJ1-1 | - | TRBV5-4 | CASSLWQGNTEAFF | TGTGCCAGCAGCTTGTGGCAGGGCAACACTGAAGCTTTCTTT
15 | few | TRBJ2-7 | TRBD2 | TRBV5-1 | CASSLNVAGNYEQYF | TGCGCCAGCAGCTTGAATGTAGCGGGTAACTACGAGCAGTACTTC
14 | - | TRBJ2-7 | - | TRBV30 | CAWSDTGQLYEQYF | TGTGCCTGGAGTGACACGGGACAACTCTACGAGCAGTACTTC
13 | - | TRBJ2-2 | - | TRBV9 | CASGGGPRGELFF | TGTGCCAGCGGCGGGGGCCCCCGTGGGGAGCTGTTTTTT
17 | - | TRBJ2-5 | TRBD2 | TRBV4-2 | CASSHVKTGLAIGTQYF | TGTGCCAGCAGTCACGTAAAAACGGGACTAGCCATAGGGACCCAGTACTTC
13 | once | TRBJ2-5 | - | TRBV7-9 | CASSGGLRETQYF | TGTGCCAGCAGCGGTGGGTTGCGAGAGACCCAGTACTTC
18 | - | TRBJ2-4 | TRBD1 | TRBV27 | CASSLRGGDRGAKNIQYF | TGTGCCAGCAGTTTAAGGGGAGGGGACAGGGGAGCCAAAAACATTCAGTACTTC
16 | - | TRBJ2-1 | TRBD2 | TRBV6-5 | CASSYSLGGTTGEQFF | TGTGCCAGCAGTTACTCTCTGGGGGGGACCACGGGTGAGCAGTTCTTC
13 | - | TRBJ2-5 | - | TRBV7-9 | CASSPRDMETQYF | TGTGCCAGCAGCCCCAGGGATATGGAGACCCAGTACTTC
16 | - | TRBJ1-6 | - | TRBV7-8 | CASSPRLNPFNSPLHF | TGTGCCAGCAGCCCTAGACTTAACCCCTTCAATTCACCCCTCCACTTT
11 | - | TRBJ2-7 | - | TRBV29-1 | CSVMERYEQYF | TGCAGCGTTATGGAGCGCTACGAGCAGTACTTC
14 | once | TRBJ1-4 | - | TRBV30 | CAWSLGGTNEKLFF | TGTGCCTGGAGCCTCGGGGGAACTAATGAAAAACTGTTTTTT
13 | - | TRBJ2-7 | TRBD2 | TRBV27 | CASSLKRGGEQYF | TGTGCCAGCAGTTTAAAGCGGGGTGGCGAGCAGTACTTC
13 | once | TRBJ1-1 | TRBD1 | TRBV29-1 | CSVKDREVTEAFF | TGCAGCGTCAAGGACAGGGAGGTCACTGAAGCTTTCTTT
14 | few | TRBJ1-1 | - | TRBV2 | CASSVGRRQTEAFF | TGTGCCAGCAGCGTAGGGAGAAGGCAAACTGAAGCTTTCTTT
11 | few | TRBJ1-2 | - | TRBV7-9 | CASSFGVGYTF | TGTGCCAGCAGCTTTGGGGTTGGCTACACCTTC
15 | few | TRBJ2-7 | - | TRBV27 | CASSFLGQSSYEQYF | TGTGCCAGCAGTTTCTTGGGACAAAGCTCCTACGAGCAGTACTTC
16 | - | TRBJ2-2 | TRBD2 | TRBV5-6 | CASSLMLAANTGELFF | TGTGCCAGCAGCTTGATGCTAGCGGCGAACACCGGGGAGCTGTTTTTT
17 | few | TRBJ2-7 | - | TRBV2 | CASSEALGTGTSYEQYF | TGTGCCAGCAGTGAAGCGCTTGGGACCGGAACCTCCTACGAGCAGTACTTC
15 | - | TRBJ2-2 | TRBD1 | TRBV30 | CAWSFDRGRGGELFF | TGTGCCTGGAGTTTCGACAGGGGGCGTGGCGGGGAGCTGTTTTTT
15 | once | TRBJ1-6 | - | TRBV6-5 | CASSPMGSYNSPLHF | TGTGCCAGCAGCCCGATGGGCTCCTATAATTCACCCCTCCACTTT